A selection of T cell receptor beta chains follows, all from one sample in a study of blood T cells in healthy people across ages. TCRdb re-called the 5' RACE reads with MiXCR, one entry per CDR3 protein. Among 650,000 to 700,000 distinct CDR3 sequences, approximately 30% were seen once, and the ten largest hold approximately 15%. Sequencing was carried out using blood. All receptors derive from a woman at least 80 years old in good health. Both conserved end residues are part of each CDR3. Each record gives: D gene, CDR3 length, J gene, clone size, V gene, CDR3 protein, CDR3 DNA. The D gene is left open where the match is weak. A row's size may be missing; if present it is once, few, many or a size class.

NA,15,TRBJ1-1,NA,TRBV4-1,CASSQGAGAYTEAFF,TGCGCCAGCAGCCAAGGGGCAGGGGCTTACACTGAAGCTTTCTTT
NA,13,TRBJ2-7,many,TRBV7-2,CASSRARRGEQYF,TGTGCCAGCAGCCGCGCGCGTAGGGGGGAGCAGTACTTC
TRBD1,17,TRBJ2-7,NA,TRBV6-2/TRBV6-3,CASSYSSTGGFGYEQYF,TGTGCCAGCAGTTACTCGTCGACAGGGGGCTTTGGGTACGAGCAGTACTTC
TRBD2,15,TRBJ2-7,many,TRBV20-1,CSARGISGGAGEQYF,TGCAGTGCTAGAGGGATTAGCGGGGGGGCAGGGGAGCAGTACTTC
TRBD1,15,TRBJ1-2,many,TRBV24-1,CATSDPGTGRYGYTF,TGTGCCACCAGTGATCCCGGGACAGGGCGCTATGGCTACACCTTC
NA,12,TRBJ1-1,many,TRBV20-1,CSADGMGTEAFF,TGCAGTGCCGACGGGATGGGCACTGAAGCTTTCTTT
NA,15,TRBJ2-6,few,TRBV5-6,CASSLGGTGANVRTF,TGTGCCAGCAGCTTGGGGGGCACTGGGGCCAACGTCCGGACTTTC
TRBD2,14,TRBJ2-7,once,TRBV12-3/TRBV12-4,CASSLGGTSNEQYF,TGTGCCAGCAGTTTGGGCGGGACTAGCAACGAGCAGTACTTC
NA,15,TRBJ2-3,NA,TRBV9,CASSVDFSSTDTQYF,TGTGCCAGCAGCGTGGACTTCTCTAGCACAGATACGCAGTATTTT
NA,14,TRBJ1-2,many,TRBV9,CASSAGRGGLSYTF,TGTGCCAGCAGCGCGGGACGGGGGGGTCTGAGCTACACCTTC
NA,15,TRBJ2-1,many,TRBV10-3,CAISESQAHWNEQFF,TGTGCCATCAGTGAGTCACAGGCGCACTGGAATGAGCAGTTCTTC
TRBD2,16,TRBJ2-3,many,TRBV7-2,CASSSLAGVFTDTQYF,TGTGCCAGCAGCTCCTTAGCGGGGGTCTTCACAGATACGCAGTATTTT
NA,14,TRBJ1-2,many,TRBV7-9,CASSLVEGVYGYTF,TGTGCCAGCAGCTTGGTCGAGGGAGTCTATGGCTACACCTTC
NA,14,TRBJ1-2,many,TRBV4-1,CASSQVIRGLGYTF,TGCGCCAGCAGCCAAGTAATCAGGGGCCTTGGCTACACCTTC
TRBD1,14,TRBJ2-5,many,TRBV6-5,CASRPPGQGVTQYF,TGTGCCAGCAGGCCCCCGGGACAGGGGGTGACCCAGTACTTC
NA,13,TRBJ1-2,few,TRBV30,CAWSPQGYDGYTF,TGTGCCTGGAGTCCGCAAGGGTACGATGGCTACACCTTC
TRBD1,15,TRBJ1-2,once,TRBV12-3/TRBV12-4,CASSPRQGPNYGYTF,TGTGCCAGTAGTCCAAGACAGGGGCCTAACTATGGCTACACCTTC
NA,12,TRBJ2-5,NA,TRBV29-1,CSGNGAPNERYF,TGCAGCGGGAACGGAGCCCCCAATGAGCGGTACTTC
TRBD1,15,TRBJ1-4,few,TRBV5-4,CASSVTGRANEKLFF,TGTGCCAGCAGCGTGACAGGGAGGGCTAATGAAAAACTGTTTTTT
NA,13,TRBJ1-2,many,TRBV20-1,CSASLWEDYGYTF,TGCAGTGCTAGCCTGTGGGAGGACTATGGCTACACCTTC
NA,15,TRBJ1-2,many,TRBV12-3/TRBV12-4,CASSFRSGRLDGYTF,TGTGCCAGCAGTTTCCGATCCGGCCGCCTTGACGGCTACACCTTC
TRBD1,15,TRBJ2-5,many,TRBV4-2,CASSQADRGQETQYF,TGTGCCAGCAGCCAAGCCGACAGGGGGCAAGAGACCCAGTACTTC
NA,13,TRBJ2-1,NA,TRBV29-1,CSIEMRDRNEQFF,TGCAGCATAGAGATGCGGGATCGTAATGAGCAGTTCTTC